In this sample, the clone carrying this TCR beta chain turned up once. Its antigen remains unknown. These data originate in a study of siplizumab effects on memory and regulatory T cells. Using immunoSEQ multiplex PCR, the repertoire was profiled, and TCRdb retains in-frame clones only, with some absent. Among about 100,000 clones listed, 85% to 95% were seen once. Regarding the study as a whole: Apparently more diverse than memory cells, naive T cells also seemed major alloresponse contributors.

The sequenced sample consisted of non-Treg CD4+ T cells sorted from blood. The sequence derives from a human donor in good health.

CDR3 protein: CAIRGADTGELFF. The CDR3 DNA reads as TGTGCCATCCGCGGTGCCGACACCGGGGAGCTGTTTTTT. The chain links TRBV10-3 to TRBJ2-2; no clear D. The CDR3 totals 13 residues. Germline CDR1 ENHRY, CDR2 SYGVKD. Trimming pared 8 bases from V and 3 bases from J, leaving 10 bases between.